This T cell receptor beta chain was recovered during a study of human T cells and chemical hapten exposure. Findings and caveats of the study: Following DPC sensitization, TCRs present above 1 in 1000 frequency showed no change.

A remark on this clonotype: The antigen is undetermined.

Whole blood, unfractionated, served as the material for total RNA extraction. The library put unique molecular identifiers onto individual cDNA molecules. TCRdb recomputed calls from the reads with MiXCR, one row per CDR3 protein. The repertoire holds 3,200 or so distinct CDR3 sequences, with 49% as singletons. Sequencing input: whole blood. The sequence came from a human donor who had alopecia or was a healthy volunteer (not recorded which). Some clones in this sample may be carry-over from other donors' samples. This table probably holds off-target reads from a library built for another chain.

CDR3 residues: CASTLRLRGPKTQYF. CDR3 in DNA: TGTGCCAGCACCCTTCGATTGCGGGGTCCGAAGACCCAGTACTTC. The chain uses TRBV5-6 and TRBJ2-5; tentative D call: TRBD2 (6 bases). Germline V gene data show CDR1 as SGHDT and CDR2 as YYEEEE. This CDR3 spans 15 amino acids. Between the trimmed V and J ends, which lost 6 bases and 6 bases, there was a span of 21 bases. Complete variable domain (other parts from reference TRBV5-6 and TRBJ2-5): DAGVTQSPTHLIKTRGQQVTLRCSPKSGHDTVSWYQQALGQGPQFIFQYYEEEERQRGNFPDRFSGHQFPNYSSELNVNALLLGDSALYLCASTLRLRGPKTQYFGPGTRLLVL.